A selection of T cell receptor beta chains follows, all from one sample in a study of blood T cell repertoires in COVID-19. Here immunoSEQ multiplex PCR was the method, and the copy in TCRdb shows in-frame clones only, minus some. There are about 220,000 clones in the sample; about 79% occur only once, and 3% to 4% lies in the top ten. The specimen was PBMCs or T cells enriched from blood (not recorded which). The receptor source for this set is a woman aged 55-70 years who had recovered from COVID-19. Both conserved end residues are part of each CDR3. The order of the fields is V gene, D gene, clone size, J gene, CDR3 protein, CDR3 DNA. The D gene is left open where the match is weak. Part of the rows lack a size; the others show once, few, many or a class for expanded clones.

v_call: TRBV29-1
d_call: -
clone_size: -
j_call: TRBJ2-1
cdr3_aa: CSVGGLAKDEQFF
cdr3_nt: TGCAGCGTCGGGGGGCTAGCTAAGGATGAGCAGTTCTTC

v_call: TRBV19
d_call: -
clone_size: -
j_call: TRBJ1-3
cdr3_aa: CASSIFLRSGNTIYF
cdr3_nt: TGTGCCAGTAGTATCTTCCTCCGCTCTGGAAACACCATATATTTT

v_call: TRBV12-5
d_call: -
clone_size: -
j_call: TRBJ1-5
cdr3_aa: CASGPPVGGQPQHF
cdr3_nt: TGTGCTAGTGGGCCCCCCGTGGGAGGTCAGCCCCAGCATTTT

v_call: TRBV6-5
d_call: -
clone_size: -
j_call: TRBJ1-4
cdr3_aa: CASSRSTTNEKLFF
cdr3_nt: TGTGCCAGCAGCCGGAGCACAACTAATGAAAAACTGTTTTTT

v_call: TRBV30
d_call: -
clone_size: -
j_call: TRBJ2-1
cdr3_aa: CAWSVSREQFF
cdr3_nt: TGTGCCTGGAGTGTCAGTCGTGAGCAGTTCTTC

v_call: TRBV18
d_call: -
clone_size: -
j_call: TRBJ1-1
cdr3_aa: CASSPDQGLNTEAFF
cdr3_nt: TGTGCCAGCTCACCAGATCAGGGATTGAACACTGAAGCTTTCTTT

v_call: TRBV5-1
d_call: -
clone_size: -
j_call: TRBJ1-2
cdr3_aa: CASTQDTDYGYTF
cdr3_nt: TGCGCCAGCACCCAGGACACGGACTATGGCTACACCTTC

v_call: TRBV9
d_call: TRBD1
clone_size: -
j_call: TRBJ1-1
cdr3_aa: CASSRGGQGDTEAFF
cdr3_nt: TGTGCCAGCAGCCGAGGGGGTCAGGGGGACACTGAAGCTTTCTTT

v_call: TRBV27
d_call: -
clone_size: -
j_call: TRBJ1-5
cdr3_aa: CASSLAGNNQPQHF
cdr3_nt: TGTGCCAGCAGTTTGGCAGGGAACAATCAGCCCCAGCATTTT

v_call: TRBV3-1/TRBV3-2
d_call: TRBD2
clone_size: -
j_call: TRBJ2-3
cdr3_aa: CASSPGGLAGSPGTDTQYF
cdr3_nt: TGTGCCAGCAGCCCAGGGGGGCTAGCGGGGTCGCCCGGCACAGATACGCAGTATTTT

v_call: TRBV11-1
d_call: -
clone_size: -
j_call: TRBJ1-1
cdr3_aa: CASSHHGGLNTEAFF
cdr3_nt: TGTGCCAGCAGCCACCATGGCGGCTTGAACACTGAAGCTTTCTTT

v_call: TRBV19
d_call: -
clone_size: -
j_call: TRBJ1-5
cdr3_aa: CASSIVQEGHQPQHF
cdr3_nt: TGTGCCAGTAGTATAGTCCAGGAAGGCCATCAGCCCCAGCATTTT

v_call: TRBV10-3
d_call: TRBD2
clone_size: -
j_call: TRBJ2-1
cdr3_aa: CAIRTSGRASYNEQFF
cdr3_nt: TGTGCCATCAGGACTAGCGGGAGGGCCAGCTACAATGAGCAGTTCTTC

v_call: TRBV5-4
d_call: TRBD1
clone_size: -
j_call: TRBJ2-5
cdr3_aa: CASSHPRGRGETQYF
cdr3_nt: TGTGCCAGCAGCCACCCCAGGGGGCGAGGAGAGACCCAGTACTTC

v_call: TRBV7-2
d_call: -
clone_size: -
j_call: TRBJ2-4
cdr3_aa: CASSLVPGDNIQYF
cdr3_nt: TGTGCCAGCAGCTTAGTTCCAGGGGATAACATTCAGTACTTC

v_call: TRBV2
d_call: TRBD2
clone_size: -
j_call: TRBJ2-1
cdr3_aa: CASSEDPSGDNEQFF
cdr3_nt: TGTGCCAGCAGTGAAGACCCTAGCGGGGACAATGAGCAGTTCTTC

v_call: TRBV29-1
d_call: -
clone_size: -
j_call: TRBJ1-2
cdr3_aa: CSVAQGSLRGYTF
cdr3_nt: TGCAGCGTTGCTCAGGGGTCTCTGCGAGGCTACACCTTC

v_call: TRBV19
d_call: -
clone_size: -
j_call: TRBJ1-3
cdr3_aa: CASSIPAGTTGNTIYF
cdr3_nt: TGTGCCAGTAGTATACCCGCCGGGACAACTGGAAACACCATATATTTT

v_call: TRBV4-2
d_call: -
clone_size: few
j_call: TRBJ2-3
cdr3_aa: CASSQDRRTTDTQYF
cdr3_nt: TGTGCCAGCAGCCAAGATCGAAGGACAACAGATACGCAGTATTTT

v_call: TRBV6-2/TRBV6-3
d_call: -
clone_size: -
j_call: TRBJ1-2
cdr3_aa: CASSRGFLGYTF
cdr3_nt: TGTGCCAGCAGTAGAGGCTTCTTAGGCTACACCTTC

v_call: TRBV5-8
d_call: -
clone_size: once
j_call: TRBJ1-1
cdr3_aa: CASSYTRVNTEAFF
cdr3_nt: TGTGCCAGCAGTTACACCAGGGTTAACACTGAAGCTTTCTTT

v_call: TRBV7-6
d_call: -
clone_size: -
j_call: TRBJ2-3
cdr3_aa: CASSLGTGADTQYF
cdr3_nt: TGTGCCAGCAGCTTAGGGACGGGGGCAGATACGCAGTATTTT

v_call: TRBV5-1
d_call: TRBD1
clone_size: -
j_call: TRBJ2-2
cdr3_aa: CASSTLRTGGNTGELFF
cdr3_nt: TGCGCCAGCAGCACCTTGAGGACAGGGGGAAACACCGGGGAGCTGTTTTTT

v_call: TRBV19
d_call: TRBD1
clone_size: few
j_call: TRBJ1-1
cdr3_aa: CASSFPKQGARRTEAFF
cdr3_nt: TGTGCCAGTAGCTTCCCAAAACAGGGGGCTAGGAGGACTGAAGCTTTCTTT

v_call: TRBV7-6
d_call: TRBD1
clone_size: -
j_call: TRBJ2-2
cdr3_aa: CASSFGQGRNTGELFF
cdr3_nt: TGTGCCAGCAGTTTTGGACAGGGCAGAAACACCGGGGAGCTGTTTTTT

v_call: TRBV25-1
d_call: TRBD1
clone_size: -
j_call: TRBJ1-4
cdr3_aa: CASSEYGDSNEKLFF
cdr3_nt: TGTGCCAGCAGTGAATATGGGGACAGCAATGAAAAACTGTTTTTT

v_call: TRBV4-1
d_call: -
clone_size: -
j_call: TRBJ1-6
cdr3_aa: CASSQDPGGINSPLHF
cdr3_nt: TGCGCCAGCAGCCAAGATCCGGGAGGGATTAATTCACCCCTCCACTTT

v_call: TRBV29-1
d_call: TRBD1
clone_size: few
j_call: TRBJ1-2
cdr3_aa: CSVLIRDSNYGYTF
cdr3_nt: TGCAGCGTACTGATTAGGGACAGTAACTATGGCTACACCTTC

v_call: TRBV7-2
d_call: -
clone_size: once
j_call: TRBJ1-1
cdr3_aa: CASSFSGLNTEAFF
cdr3_nt: TGTGCCAGCAGCTTTTCGGGGTTGAACACTGAAGCTTTCTTT

v_call: TRBV6-2/TRBV6-3
d_call: -
clone_size: -
j_call: TRBJ2-7
cdr3_aa: CASSYRLAGYEQYF
cdr3_nt: TGTGCCAGCAGTTACCGGTTAGCCGGCTACGAGCAGTACTTC

v_call: TRBV6-2/TRBV6-3
d_call: -
clone_size: -
j_call: TRBJ1-3
cdr3_aa: CASSSPTDHSGNTIYF
cdr3_nt: TGTGCCAGCAGTTCCCCGACAGATCACTCTGGAAACACCATATATTTT

v_call: TRBV5-4
d_call: -
clone_size: -
j_call: TRBJ2-5
cdr3_aa: CASSLNQGQETQYF
cdr3_nt: TGTGCCAGCAGCTTGAATCAGGGCCAAGAGACCCAGTACTTC

v_call: TRBV18
d_call: TRBD1
clone_size: -
j_call: TRBJ1-2
cdr3_aa: CASSMSGTAAYGYTF
cdr3_nt: TGTGCCAGCTCAATGTCCGGGACAGCCGCGTATGGCTACACCTTC

v_call: TRBV5-1
d_call: -
clone_size: -
j_call: TRBJ1-2
cdr3_aa: CASSNRVVGTLDGYTF
cdr3_nt: TGCGCCAGCAGCAACAGGGTAGTTGGCACCCTAGATGGCTACACCTTC

v_call: TRBV14
d_call: -
clone_size: -
j_call: TRBJ1-6
cdr3_aa: CASSQLSREGYPLHF
cdr3_nt: TGTGCCAGCAGCCAATTATCCAGAGAGGGATACCCCCTCCACTTT

v_call: TRBV7-9
d_call: TRBD1
clone_size: -
j_call: TRBJ1-2
cdr3_aa: CASSLVGTDFVGYTF
cdr3_nt: TGTGCCAGCAGCTTAGTCGGGACAGACTTCGTGGGCTACACCTTC

v_call: TRBV6-5
d_call: -
clone_size: -
j_call: TRBJ1-6
cdr3_aa: CASSYSVQGRSPLHF
cdr3_nt: TGTGCCAGCAGTTACTCGGTCCAGGGCCGGTCACCCCTCCACTTT

v_call: TRBV5-8
d_call: -
clone_size: -
j_call: TRBJ1-2
cdr3_aa: CASSLAPDYGYTF
cdr3_nt: TGTGCCAGCAGCTTGGCTCCGGACTATGGCTACACCTTC

v_call: TRBV19
d_call: TRBD1
clone_size: -
j_call: TRBJ2-7
cdr3_aa: CASSMGRGLDEQYF
cdr3_nt: TGTGCCAGTAGTATGGGCAGGGGGCTCGACGAGCAGTACTTC

v_call: TRBV4-3
d_call: -
clone_size: -
j_call: TRBJ1-1
cdr3_aa: CASSQQANLIFTEAFF
cdr3_nt: TGCGCCAGCAGCCAACAGGCTAACTTAATTTTCACTGAAGCTTTCTTT

v_call: TRBV11-3
d_call: -
clone_size: -
j_call: TRBJ2-5
cdr3_aa: CASSPGGYQETQYF
cdr3_nt: TGTGCCAGCAGCCCCGGAGGGTACCAAGAGACCCAGTACTTC

v_call: TRBV4-2
d_call: TRBD1
clone_size: -
j_call: TRBJ2-7
cdr3_aa: CASSQGGQGMYEQYF
cdr3_nt: TGTGCCAGCAGCCAAGGGGGACAGGGCATGTACGAGCAGTACTTC

v_call: TRBV23-1
d_call: -
clone_size: -
j_call: TRBJ2-7
cdr3_aa: CASSQSNPGRSYEQYF
cdr3_nt: TGCGCCAGCAGTCAATCAAATCCGGGGAGGAGCTACGAGCAGTACTTC

v_call: TRBV5-1
d_call: -
clone_size: -
j_call: TRBJ2-7
cdr3_aa: CASSRGQREPEQYF
cdr3_nt: TGCGCCAGCAGCAGGGGGCAGCGGGAGCCCGAGCAGTACTTC

v_call: TRBV3-1/TRBV3-2
d_call: TRBD1
clone_size: -
j_call: TRBJ2-1
cdr3_aa: CASSQESGTGGFF
cdr3_nt: TGTGCCAGCAGCCAAGAATCTGGGACAGGGGGGTTCTTC

v_call: TRBV18
d_call: -
clone_size: -
j_call: TRBJ1-1
cdr3_aa: CASSPPERGNTEAFF
cdr3_nt: TGTGCCAGCTCACCACCGGAACGGGGAAACACTGAAGCTTTCTTT

v_call: TRBV7-9
d_call: TRBD2
clone_size: -
j_call: TRBJ2-5
cdr3_aa: CASSPWGRGVQETQYF
cdr3_nt: TGTGCCAGCAGCCCCTGGGGCCGGGGGGTCCAAGAGACCCAGTACTTC